A selection of T cell receptor beta chains follows, all from one sample in a study of blood T cell repertoires in COVID-19. Assay: immunoSEQ multiplex PCR; the TCRdb copy retains only in-frame clones and omits some. Of over 150,000 clones listed, approximately 80% are singletons. Sequenced: peripheral blood. These receptor sequences come from a human donor in a cohort sampled during active COVID-19. Each CDR3 is given with its conserved first and last residue. The order of the fields is J gene, V gene, clone size, D gene, CDR3 DNA, CDR3 protein. D genes are given only for firm matches. Some rows have no size entry. The others give once, few or many, or a class for an expanded clone.

TRBJ1-6 TRBV18 NA NA TGTGCCAGCTCACCAGCGCTCTCCTATAATTCACCCCTCCACTTT CASSPALSYNSPLHF
TRBJ2-7 TRBV6-5 NA NA TGTGCCAGCAGTTACTCGAGCCGTTCCTACGAGCAGTACTTC CASSYSSRSYEQYF
TRBJ2-1 TRBV7-9 NA TRBD2 TGTGCCAGCAGCTTAACAGCGGGGGGGCTCGATGAGCAGTTCTTC CASSLTAGGLDEQFF
TRBJ2-7 TRBV29-1 NA NA TGCAGCGTTGTAGTCGGGATAGGGAGGTACGAGCAGTACTTC CSVVVGIGRYEQYF
TRBJ1-6 TRBV5-1 NA NA TGCGCCAGCAGCTTGGTTCCGGGACAAGGGATGGGTAATTCACCCCTCCACTTT CASSLVPGQGMGNSPLHF
TRBJ1-6 TRBV3-1/TRBV3-2 NA TRBD1 TGTGCCAGCAGCCAAGTTGCAGGGGGCCCTTCCACCCTCCACTTT CASSQVAGGPSTLHF
TRBJ1-1 TRBV5-1 NA NA TGCGCCAGCAGCTTGATCACAGGGACCACTGAAGCTTTCTTT CASSLITGTTEAFF
TRBJ2-4 TRBV18 NA TRBD2 TGTGCCAGCTCACCACCATGGTCAGGAGGAGCGGGGGCAACCCTAGCCAAAAACATTCAGTACTTC CASSPPWSGGAGATLAKNIQYF
TRBJ1-2 TRBV7-8 few NA TGTGCCAGCAGCCCGGGACACACTTATGGCTACACCTTC CASSPGHTYGYTF
TRBJ2-1 TRBV20-1 NA NA TGCAGTGCGGACAGAAACAATGAGCAGTTCTTC CSADRNNEQFF
TRBJ1-6 TRBV5-1 NA TRBD1 TGCGCCAGCAGCTCCGGGACAGAATATAATTCACCCCTCCACTTT CASSSGTEYNSPLHF
TRBJ2-7 TRBV9 NA NA TGTGCCAGCAGCCCCGGGCCAACACGGACTTACGAGCAGTACTTC CASSPGPTRTYEQYF
TRBJ2-7 TRBV5-4 NA TRBD2 TGTGCCAGCAGCCAACCGGGACTAGCGAGCGTCGAGCAGTACTTC CASSQPGLASVEQYF
TRBJ2-1 TRBV7-2 few TRBD2 TGTGCCAGCAGCTCCCTAGCGGGGGGCACCTACAATGAGCAGTTCTTC CASSSLAGGTYNEQFF
TRBJ1-1 TRBV12-3/TRBV12-4 NA NA TGTGCCAGCAGTTTAGGGCCACACACTGAAGCTTTCTTT CASSLGPHTEAFF
TRBJ2-3 TRBV5-1 NA NA TGCGCCAGCAGCCCTGGACAGCGAGACACAGATACGCAGTATTTT CASSPGQRDTDTQYF
TRBJ1-5 TRBV19 once TRBD1 TGTGCCAGTAGTCGGACCGGGACAGGGGGCGAACAGCCCCAGCATTTT CASSRTGTGGEQPQHF
TRBJ1-4 TRBV2 NA TRBD1 TGTGCCAGCAGAGGGACAGGGGGGGAAAAACTGTTTTTT CASRGTGGEKLFF
TRBJ2-3 TRBV21-1 NA NA TGTGCCAGCGGCAGGGGTCCGAGCAGGGCTCGGGCAGATACGCAGTATTTT CASGRGPSRARADTQYF
TRBJ2-3 TRBV10-3 NA NA TGTGCCATCAGTGAGTCCCAGGGTGGTAACACAGATACGCAGTATTTT CAISESQGGNTDTQYF
TRBJ1-1 TRBV7-2 once NA TGTGCCAGCAGCTTAGATTCAGGGAACACTGAAGCTTTCTTT CASSLDSGNTEAFF
TRBJ1-1 TRBV3-1/TRBV3-2 NA TRBD1 TGTGCCAGCAGCCAAGGGGGGACAGGGTTTTTGAACACTGAAGCTTTCTTT CASSQGGTGFLNTEAFF
TRBJ1-6 TRBV5-1 NA NA TGCGCCAGCAGCTTGGCCGCCGACATAGGTCATTCACCCCTCCACTTT CASSLAADIGHSPLHF
TRBJ1-3 TRBV19 NA TRBD1 TGTGCCAGTAGTCCTGACAGGGTCTCTGGAAACACCATATATTTT CASSPDRVSGNTIYF
TRBJ1-1 TRBV10-2 NA NA TGCGCCAGCAGTGAAACCCCGACAGCCCCTATGAACACTGAAGCTTTCTTT CASSETPTAPMNTEAFF
TRBJ1-5 TRBV2 NA NA TGTGCCAGCAGTGAGGGGGCTAATCAGCCCCAGCATTTT CASSEGANQPQHF
TRBJ2-2 TRBV6-5 NA TRBD1 TGTGCCAGCAGCCAGGGGGCGTGGGACACCGGGGAGCTGTTTTTT CASSQGAWDTGELFF
TRBJ1-1 TRBV7-9 few NA TGTGCCAGCAGCTTAGGGACAGCTTCTGAAGCTTTCTTT CASSLGTASEAFF
TRBJ1-1 TRBV28 NA NA TGTGCCAGCAGCCAGCTGGGGGCAGAAGCTTTCTTT CASSQLGAEAFF
TRBJ2-7 TRBV19 NA NA TGTGCCAGTAGCTTGCAGGAGGCAGGGGTATACGAGCAGTACTTC CASSLQEAGVYEQYF
TRBJ2-6 TRBV15 NA NA TGTGCCACCAGCAGAGGGGGCCAGTCTGGGGCCAACGTCCTGACTTTC CATSRGGQSGANVLTF
TRBJ2-7 TRBV3-1/TRBV3-2 NA TRBD1 TGTGCCAGCAGCCAAGAACAGGGGGAAAGGTCCTACGAGCAGTACTTC CASSQEQGERSYEQYF
TRBJ1-2 TRBV3-1/TRBV3-2 NA TRBD1 TGTGCCAGCAGCCAAGATCTAGGGACAGCCGGCTACACCTTC CASSQDLGTAGYTF
TRBJ1-3 TRBV19 NA NA TGTGCCAGTCGGGTCCTTGGCCAAGAATCTGGAAACACCATATATTTT CASRVLGQESGNTIYF
TRBJ2-1 TRBV5-8 NA TRBD2 TGTGCCAGCAGCTTGGGGACTAGCGGGGGGCCGTTAGGGGATGAGCAGTTCTTC CASSLGTSGGPLGDEQFF
TRBJ2-5 TRBV5-4 NA TRBD2 TGTGCCAGCAGCTTGGCCAGCGGGGGGGAAGAGACCCAGTACTTC CASSLASGGEETQYF
TRBJ1-1 TRBV7-8 few NA TGTGCCAGCAGCTTAGGGACAGTGAACACTGAAGCTTTCTTT CASSLGTVNTEAFF
TRBJ2-7 TRBV5-8 NA TRBD1 TGTGCCAGCAGCTTGTGGCGGTTGACAGGGGGCGCGCAGCAGTACTTC CASSLWRLTGGAQQYF
TRBJ1-1 TRBV18 NA NA TGTGCCAGCTCACCTCTAGCGGGGCCGAACACTGAAGCTTTCTTT CASSPLAGPNTEAFF
TRBJ1-5 TRBV30 few NA TGTGCCTGGAGTGTGGGTCAGGGCAATCAGCCCCAGCATTTT CAWSVGQGNQPQHF